This T cell receptor beta chain was sequenced during a study of T-cell memory formation after mild COVID-19. The germline CDR1 and CDR2 sequences are SNHLY and FYNNEI. CDR3 size: 15 residues. Trimming shortened V by 1 base and J by 3 bases, and 13 bases separated the two germline ends. Study observations and caveats: Later expanders leaned CD4+, whereas day 15 to 85 contracting clones were balanced CD4/CD8.

A few counts support this clonotype. Its antigen is unidentified. TCRdb called the 5' RACE reads again in MiXCR, with one record for every CDR3 protein. The sample records 70,000 to 100,000 distinct CDR3 sequences, about 13% being singletons. This chain links TRBV2 with TRBJ2-7; weak D call: TRBD1 (5 bases). The sequenced sample was PBMCs or a T cell subset sorted from them (not recorded which). The clonotype was recovered from an adult woman who had mild COVID-19 (a few samples of this study predate the infection). Cell type and time point are not known. Here the CDR3 DNA reads TGTGCCAGCAGTGAAGGGTTTAGCAGGGACTACGAGCAGTACTTC. This codes for CASSEGFSRDYEQYF.